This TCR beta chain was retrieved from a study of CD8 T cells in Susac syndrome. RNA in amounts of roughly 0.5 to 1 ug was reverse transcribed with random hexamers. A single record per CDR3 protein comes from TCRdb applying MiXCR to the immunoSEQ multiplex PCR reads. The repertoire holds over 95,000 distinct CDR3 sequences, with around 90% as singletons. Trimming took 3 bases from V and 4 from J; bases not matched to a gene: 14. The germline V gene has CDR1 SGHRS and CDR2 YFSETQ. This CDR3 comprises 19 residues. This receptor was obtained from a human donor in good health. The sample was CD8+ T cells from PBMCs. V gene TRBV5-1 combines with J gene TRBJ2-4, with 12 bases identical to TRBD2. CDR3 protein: CASSSRLAGGPREKNIQYF. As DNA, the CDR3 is TGCGCCAGCAGCTCCCGGCTAGCGGGAGGGCCCCGGGAGAAAAACATTCAGTACTTC.